One sample yielded the 26 T cell receptor beta chains listed below, sequenced in a study of cytotoxic CD8 clonotypes in ibrutinib-treated CLL. Assay used: immunoSEQ multiplex PCR; TCRdb lists only in-frame clones, some missing. The repertoire holds tens of thousands of clones, with roughly 84% as singletons. The sequences come from PBMCs, collected before ibrutinib treatment. These receptors came from a human donor with chronic lymphocytic leukemia.

V usage is TRBV11-2 and J usage is TRBJ1-2, with D possibly being TRBD1 (5 bases). V was clipped by 5 bases and J by 4 bases, with 14 bases between them. This CDR3 is built from 14 residues. Germline V gene lookup returns CDR1 SGHAT and CDR2 FQNNGV. The CDR3, as DNA: TGTGCCAGCAGCACCGGGACGGGAGTCTATGGCTACACCTTC. It encodes CASSTGTGVYGYTF.

This clone has just one count. The chain recombines TRBV6-1 with TRBJ2-2; D gene uncertain. V shed 2 bases and J shed 2 bases, with 12 bases lying between them. CDR1 and CDR2 (germline): MNHNS, SASEGT. The CDR3 is made up of 16 amino acids. In DNA form, the CDR3 reads TGTGCCAGCAGTGAAATACGGCAGTATAACACCGGGGAGCTGTTTTTT. It codes for CASSEIRQYNTGELFF.

This clone was seen once. This rearrangement joins TRBV19 to TRBJ1-5; 7 nucleotides line up with TRBD1. The CDR3 totals 15 residues. CDR1 is LNHDA, CDR2 SQIVND, per germline (reference sequence). Germline trimming cut 5 bases from V and 6 bases from J; bases unmatched to any gene: 10. The CDR3, as DNA: TGTGCCAGTAGTGACCAGACAGGGTTGGGTCAGCCCCAGCATTTT. It encodes CASSDQTGLGQPQHF.

V is TRBV4-1 and J is TRBJ1-5; no firm D call. Germline V gene lookup returns CDR1 MGHRA and CDR2 YSYEKL. The CDR3 totals 15 residues. V gave up 2 bases and J gave up 1 base, with 9 bases separating them. The CDR3 protein is CASSQLGNSNQPQHF. Here the CDR3 DNA reads TGCGCCAGCAGCCAACTGGGCAACAGCAATCAGCCCCAGCATTTT.

This clone was counted between two and nine times. V gene TRBV5-6 combines with J gene TRBJ2-5, with 11 bases matching TRBD1. CDR1 is SGHDT, CDR2 YYEEEE, per germline. There are 14 residues in the CDR3. V lost 3 bases and J lost 4; bases outside the gene matches: 2. The chain's CDR3 is CASSWTGGGETQYF. CDR3 DNA sequence: TGTGCCAGCAGCTGGACAGGGGGCGGAGAGACCCAGTACTTC.

This clone was detected only once. J is TRBJ2-5 and V is TRBV18, with TRBD2 identical over 11 bases. The V segment lost 6 bases and the J segment 1 base; nucleotides outside the gene matches: 7. Germline CDR1 KGHSH, CDR2 LQKENI. There are 16 residues in the CDR3. The CDR3 DNA reads as TGTGCCAGCTCGATTAGCGGGAGGGAGACCCAAGAGACCCAGTACTTC. Translation: CASSISGRETQETQYF.

J is TRBJ2-7 and V is TRBV5-6; TRBD2 matches 10 bases. V trimming: 7 bases; J trimming: 6 bases; junction bases outside the gene matches: 10. CDR1 SGHDT and CDR2 YYEEEE come from the germline V gene. This CDR3 comprises 14 residues. The CDR3 nucleotides are TGTGCCAGCCGAAGGCTAGCGGGGGAGGGCGAGCAGTACTTC. It translates to CASRRLAGEGEQYF.

The rearrangement links TRBV9 to TRBJ1-2, with TRBD1 matching 7 bases. Germline CDR1 and CDR2: SGDLS and YYNGEE. J gave up 5 bases and V 0 bases, and 4 bases lay outside the gene matches. The CDR3 extends over 14 amino acids. The CDR3 region is CASSVATGRYGYTF. The CDR3, as DNA: TGTGCCAGCAGCGTAGCGACAGGGCGGTATGGCTACACCTTC. Combining the CDR3 with reference TRBV9 and TRBJ1-2 gives the whole variable domain DSGVTQTPKHLITATGQRVTLRCSPRSGDLSVYWYQQSLDQGLQFLIQYYNGEERAKGNILERFSAQQFPDLHSELNLSSLELGDSALYFCASSVATGRYGYTFGSGTRLTVV.

The chain employs TRBV12-2 and TRBJ2-2. TRBV12-2 is a known pseudogene. This CDR3 is built from 19 residues. As DNA, the CDR3 is TGTGCAAGTCGCTTGGGGGATTGGGCCGGACGCATGGACACCGGGGAGCTGTTTTTT. It yields the protein CASRLGDWAGRMDTGELFF.

This chain connects TRBV27 to TRBJ2-7; possible D gene TRBD1, 7 bases. The CDR3 has 15 residues. The germline V gene encodes CDR1 MNHEY and CDR2 SMNVEV (reference sequence). V was cut by 6 bases and J by 3 bases, with 18 bases left in between. The CDR3 nucleotides are TGTGCCAGCAGACCAGGAGGGGGCTCTGGCTACGAGCAGTACTTC. This gives the protein CASRPGGGSGYEQYF.

This chain uses TRBV11-2 with TRBJ1-2; D remains unclear. Trimming took 0 bases from V and 7 from J, leaving 12 bases between them. The CDR3 is 14 residues long. CDR1 and CDR2 from the germline V gene are SGHAT and FQNNGV. In DNA form, the CDR3 reads TGTGCCAGCAGCTTAGATCCAAGGGTGGGTGGCTACACCTTC. Translation gives CASSLDPRVGGYTF.

The chain uses TRBV5-1 and TRBJ1-2; 7 bases fit TRBD1. Germline CDR1 is SGHRS and CDR2 is YFSETQ. J lost 4 bases, V lost 2 bases, and 8 bases had no gene match. The CDR3 extends over 15 amino acids. The CDR3 nucleotides read TGCGCCAGCAGCTTTACCGGGACAGTGCCCTATGGCTACACCTTC. Amino acids: CASSFTGTVPYGYTF.

The chain uses TRBV28 and TRBJ2-7, with D perhaps matching TRBD2 (5 bases). With 7 bases removed from V and 2 bases from J, the gap between germline ends came to 15 bases. The CDR3 totals 14 residues. CDR1 MDHEN and CDR2 SYDVKM come from the germline V gene. The CDR3 sequence: CASTILGSAYEQYF. The CDR3, as DNA: TGTGCCAGCACTATACTAGGATCCGCCTACGAGCAGTACTTC.

The chain has TRBV19 and TRBJ2-5; 11 bases align to TRBD2. With V trimmed by 1 base and J by 4 bases, 14 bases remained unmatched. The CDR3 has 19 residues. Germline V gives CDR1 LNHDA, CDR2 SQIVND (reference sequence). The chain's CDR3 is CASSIVFNSGRVFGETQYF. As DNA, the CDR3 is TGTGCCAGTAGTATAGTTTTCAATAGCGGGAGGGTCTTTGGAGAGACCCAGTACTTC. The full variable domain, its missing parts supplied by reference TRBV19 and TRBJ2-5, is DGGITQSPKYLFRKEGQNVTLSCEQNLNHDAMYWYRQDPGQGLRLIYYSQIVNDFQKGDIAEGYSVSREKKESFPLTVTSAQKNPTAFYLCASSIVFNSGRVFGETQYFGPGTRLLVL.

In this sample, this clone turned up a few times. This chain joins TRBV18 and TRBJ1-1; D is possibly TRBD1 (6 bases). In germline, CDR1 is KGHSH, CDR2 LQKENI. This CDR3 contains 14 residues. Trimming cost V 3 bases and J 5 bases, with 13 bases left between them. CDR3 DNA: TGTGCCAGCTCACCGACAGGTCGGGGGACTGAAGCTTTCTTT. It is translated as CASSPTGRGTEAFF.

This chain uses TRBV2 with TRBJ2-4; no reliable D call. The CDR3 runs to 13 residues. Trimming cost V 2 bases and J 7 bases, with 9 bases left between them. The V gene's germline CDR1 is SNHLY and CDR2 FYNNEI. The CDR3 bases are TGTGCCAGCAGTGAACCCCTACGCAACATTCAGTACTTC. Its protein product is CASSEPLRNIQYF.

The chain employs TRBV6-5 and TRBJ1-5, with no clear D. Germline V lookup: CDR1 MNHEY, CDR2 SVGAGI. Deletions cut 2 bases from V and 0 bases from J, with 11 bases between. There are 16 residues in the CDR3. CDR3 DNA: TGTGCCAGCAGTTACGGTAGGGTTTATAGCAATCAGCCCCAGCATTTT. This encodes CASSYGRVYSNQPQHF.

V usage is TRBV10-3 and J usage is TRBJ2-1, with 14 bases matching TRBD2. CDR1 is ENHRY, CDR2 SYGVKD, per germline. After removal of 7 bases from V and 12 bases from J, the junction contained 11 bases not matched to a gene. CDR3 length: 15 amino acids. The CDR3 reads CAINNPGTSGSSQFF. CDR3 coding DNA: TGTGCCATCAATAACCCCGGGACTAGCGGGAGTTCGCAGTTCTTC.

V and J are TRBV19 and TRBJ2-1; perhaps TRBD2 as D (5 bases). Germline CDR1 is LNHDA and CDR2 is SQIVND (reference sequence). Trimming cost V 6 bases and J 0 bases, with 15 bases left between them. This CDR3 has 16 amino acids. This chain's CDR3 is CASRWSGTNSYNEQFF. CDR3 sequence (DNA): TGTGCCAGTAGATGGTCGGGAACAAACTCCTACAATGAGCAGTTCTTC.

The J gene is TRBJ1-5, the V gene TRBV5-6; maybe TRBD1 (6 bases). V was pared by 2 bases and J by 5 bases, with 11 bases between. Germline V CDR1 and CDR2: SGHDT, YYEEEE. CDR3 length equals 14 residues. The CDR3 reads CASSLQGFHQPQHF. The CDR3 DNA follows: TGTGCCAGCAGCTTACAGGGTTTTCATCAGCCCCAGCATTTT.

The chain couples TRBV9 to TRBJ1-3; 7 bases are a match to TRBD1. The length of the CDR3 is 17 residues. Germline lookup yields CDR1 SGDLS and CDR2 YYNGEE. V shed 3 bases, J shed 0 bases, and the junction held 9 bases outside the gene matches. The CDR3 loop reads CASSGTGAGISGNTIYF. CDR3 in DNA: TGTGCCAGCAGCGGCACAGGGGCTGGTATCTCTGGAAACACCATATATTTT.

The table lists this clone with a count of one. V is TRBV5-1 and J is TRBJ2-7; D might be TRBD1 (8 bases). Trimming removed 0 bases at V and 5 bases at J, with 27 bases between. The CDR3 totals 19 residues. The germline CDR1 and CDR2 sequences are SGHRS and YFSETQ. The CDR3 DNA reads as TGCGCCAGCAGCTTGGGGCCCCGGACAGGGAGGGTGGTGACGGACGAGCAGTACTTC. Translating gives CASSLGPRTGRVVTDEQYF.

This clone turned up a few times. The CDR3 reads CATSEGGQGRPSNQPQHF. In DNA, the CDR3 is TGTGCCACCAGCGAAGGAGGACAGGGGCGGCCTAGCAATCAGCCCCAGCATTTT. The chain employs TRBV15 and TRBJ1-5; 9 bases agree with TRBD1. Trimming cost V 5 bases and J 0 bases; bases outside gene matches: 11. The CDR3 runs to 18 residues. Germline CDR1 is LNHNV and CDR2 is YYDKDF (reference sequence).

This clone was counted a single time. CDR3 residues: CARKVSFMNTEAFF. In DNA, the CDR3 is TGTGCCCGAAAGGTCAGTTTCATGAACACTGAAGCTTTCTTT. The V call is TRBV30, the J call TRBJ1-1; D is ambiguous. Germline values: CDR1 GTSNPN, CDR2 SVGIG (reference sequence). With 8 bases removed from V and 0 bases from J, the gap between germline ends came to 16 bases. This CDR3 contains 14 residues.

The J gene is TRBJ2-3, the V gene TRBV4-1; no clear D gene. Germline V gene data show CDR1 as MGHRA and CDR2 as YSYEKL. V lost 3 bases, J lost 2 bases, and 6 bases lay in between. The CDR3 spans 13 residues. This CDR3 reads CASSQMPTDTQYF. The CDR3 nucleotides are TGCGCCAGCAGCCAGATGCCCACAGATACGCAGTATTTT.

This sequence joins TRBV9 and TRBJ2-7, with 8 positions matching TRBD2. The junction had 9 bases not matched to a gene; V was cut back by 0 bases and J by 1 base. This CDR3 is 17 amino acids long. CDR1 is SGDLS and CDR2 is YYNGEE in the germline V gene. The CDR3 here is CASSVGGSGKGSYEQYF. For the CDR3, the DNA is TGTGCCAGCAGCGTAGGGGGTAGCGGGAAAGGTTCCTACGAGCAGTACTTC.